The sequence of this T cell receptor (beta chain) was determined in a study of OX40 agonist ivuxolimab in advanced cancers. Assay: immunoSEQ multiplex PCR; the TCRdb copy retains only in-frame clones and omits some. The table lists about 100,000 clones, more than 85% of them singletons. Remarks on this clone: Its antigen is not known.

The V gene's germline CDR1 is LNHDA and CDR2 SQIVND (reference sequence). Trimming cost V 7 bases and J 1 base; bases outside gene matches: 10. The CDR3 is made up of 18 amino acids. General study findings and limits: Averaging showed that CD8+ T cells had more expanded clones than CD4+ did.

Specimen: CD4+ or CD8+ T cells sorted from blood, collected in a trial of the OX40 agonist ivuxolimab. This sequence joins TRBV19 and TRBJ2-6, with TRBD1 matching 10 bases. The receptor was derived from an adult with an advanced solid tumor such as melanoma, head and neck, liver or kidney cancer. CDR3 bases: TGTGCCAGTACCAATAGAAGACAGGGGGCGTCTGGGGCCAACGTCCTGACTTTC. It specifies CASTNRRQGASGANVLTF. The variable domain in full, completed from reference TRBV19 and TRBJ2-6, reads DGGITQSPKYLFRKEGQNVTLSCEQNLNHDAMYWYRQDPGQGLRLIYYSQIVNDFQKGDIAEGYSVSREKKESFPLTVTSAQKNPTAFYLCASTNRRQGASGANVLTFGAGSRLTVL.